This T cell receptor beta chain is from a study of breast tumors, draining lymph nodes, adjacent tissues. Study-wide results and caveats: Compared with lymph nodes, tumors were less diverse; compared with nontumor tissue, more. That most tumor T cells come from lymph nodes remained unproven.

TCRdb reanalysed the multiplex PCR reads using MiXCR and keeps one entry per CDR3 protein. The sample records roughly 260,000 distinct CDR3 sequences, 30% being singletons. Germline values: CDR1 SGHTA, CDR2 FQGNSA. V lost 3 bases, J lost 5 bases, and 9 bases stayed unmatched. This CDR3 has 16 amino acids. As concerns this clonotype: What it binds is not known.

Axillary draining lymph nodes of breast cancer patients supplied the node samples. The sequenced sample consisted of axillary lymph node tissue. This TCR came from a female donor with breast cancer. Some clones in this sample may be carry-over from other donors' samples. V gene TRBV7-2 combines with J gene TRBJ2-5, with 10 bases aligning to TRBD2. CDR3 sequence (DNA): TGTGCCAGCAGCTTCCAGAGCGGGAGGGAAGAGGAGACCCAGTACTTC. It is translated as CASSFQSGREEETQYF.